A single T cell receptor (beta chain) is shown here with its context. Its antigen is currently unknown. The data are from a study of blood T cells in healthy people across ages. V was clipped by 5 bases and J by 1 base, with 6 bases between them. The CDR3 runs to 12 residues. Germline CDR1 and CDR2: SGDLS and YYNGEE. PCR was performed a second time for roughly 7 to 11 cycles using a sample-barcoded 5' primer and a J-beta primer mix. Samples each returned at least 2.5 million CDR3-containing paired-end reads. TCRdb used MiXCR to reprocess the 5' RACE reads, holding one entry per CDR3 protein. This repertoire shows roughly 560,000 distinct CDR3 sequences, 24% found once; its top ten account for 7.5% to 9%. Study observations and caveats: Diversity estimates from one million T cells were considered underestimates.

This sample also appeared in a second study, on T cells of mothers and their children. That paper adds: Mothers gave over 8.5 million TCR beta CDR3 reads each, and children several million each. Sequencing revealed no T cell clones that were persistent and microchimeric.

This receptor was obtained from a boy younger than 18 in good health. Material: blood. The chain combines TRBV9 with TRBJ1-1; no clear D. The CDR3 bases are TGTGCCAGCAGGGCAGCGAACACTGAAGCTTTCTTT. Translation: CASRAANTEAFF.